Below, 18 T cell receptor beta chains from the same sample are listed, as sequenced in a study of memory CD4+ T cells and cytomegalovirus serostatus. The method was immunoSEQ multiplex PCR; TCRdb's version includes in-frame clones alone and lacks a portion of them. This sample yields roughly 54,000 clones, of which roughly four fifths are seen a single time; roughly 1.7% belongs to the top ten. Single viable CD3+CD4+CD8-CD45RO+ cells were sorted as the memory CD4+ T cells. The source material was memory CD4+ T cells from blood. The receptors were sampled from an adult in good health and CMV-seronegative.

The rearrangement links TRBV7-9 to TRBJ2-1, with D hard to call. CDR3 size: 15 residues. CDR1 is SEHNR and CDR2 is FQNEAQ in the germline V gene (reference sequence). Trimming pared 0 bases from V and 0 bases from J, leaving 6 bases between. The CDR3 region is CASSLALSSYNEQFF. In DNA form, the CDR3 reads TGTGCCAGCAGCTTAGCGTTAAGCTCCTACAATGAGCAGTTCTTC.

V usage is TRBV5-4 and J usage is TRBJ2-5, with a weak D call TRBD2 (5 bases). CDR3 size: 15 residues. Germline loops: CDR1 SGHNT, CDR2 YYREEE (reference sequence). Trimming left V 4 bases short and J 5 bases short, with 18 bases between. The CDR3 spells CASSEGGVARETQYF. The CDR3 nucleotides read TGTGCCAGCAGCGAGGGTGGGGTAGCCCGGGAGACCCAGTACTTC. Supplemented by reference TRBV5-4 and TRBJ2-5, the full variable domain reads ETGVTQSPTHLIKTRGQQVTLRCSSQSGHNTVSWYQQALGQGPQFIFQYYREEENGRGNFPPRFSGLQFPNYSSELNVNALELDDSALYLCASSEGGVARETQYFGPGTRLLVL.

This chain joins TRBV10-3 and TRBJ2-3; 9 bases align to TRBD2. Germline CDR1 and CDR2: ENHRY and SYGVKD. V trimming: 3 bases; J trimming: 1 base; junction bases outside the gene matches: 5. CDR3 size: 16 residues. For the CDR3, the DNA is TGTGCCATCAGTGAACCTAGCGGGATGCGCACAGATACGCAGTATTTT. Amino acid sequence: CAISEPSGMRTDTQYF.

This clone showed up just a few times. The chain uses TRBV19 and TRBJ1-2, with 9 bases fitting TRBD1. V lost 6 bases, J lost 8 bases, and 19 bases stayed unmatched. This CDR3 contains 17 residues. Looked up from germline, CDR1 is LNHDA and CDR2 is SQIVND (reference sequence). CDR3: CASREEPGQGSFYGYTF. CDR3 nucleotides: TGTGCCAGTAGGGAAGAGCCGGGACAGGGTTCTTTCTACGGCTACACCTTC.

This chain connects TRBV6-6 to TRBJ1-3, with 7 bases fitting TRBD1. Germline V gives CDR1 MNHNY, CDR2 SVGAGI (reference sequence). Losses at the gene ends were 0 bases for V and 7 bases for J; bases not matched to a gene: 3. CDR3 size: 14 residues. CDR3 DNA: TGTGCCAGCAGTTACTCGGAGGGGGCGAACACCATATATTTT. It is translated as CASSYSEGANTIYF.

This clone was picked up one time. The chain is built from TRBV7-2 and TRBJ1-5; D is unresolved. CDR1 is SGHTA, CDR2 FQGNSA, per germline. V dropped 2 bases and J dropped 2 bases, with 10 bases sitting between them. This CDR3 has 15 amino acids. In DNA, the CDR3 is TGTGCCAGCAGCTTACACGGGAGACGCAATCAGCCCCAGCATTTT. It encodes CASSLHGRRNQPQHF. Full variable domain (outside the CDR3, taken from reference TRBV7-2 and TRBJ1-5): GAGVSQSPSNKVTEKGKDVELRCDPISGHTALYWYRQSLGQGLEFLIYFQGNSAPDKSGLPSDRFSAERTGGSVSTLTIQRTQQEDSAVYLCASSLHGRRNQPQHFGDGTRLSIL.

The chain employs TRBV6-5 and TRBJ2-1; 12 bases are a match to TRBD2. There are 16 residues in the CDR3. Germline CDR1 MNHEY, CDR2 SVGAGI. Trimming cost V 4 bases and J 4 bases; bases outside gene matches: 5. CDR3 sequence: CASSSSTSGRYNEQFF. Here the CDR3 DNA reads TGTGCCAGCAGTTCCTCAACTAGCGGGAGGTACAATGAGCAGTTCTTC.

This clone appeared once. The J gene is TRBJ1-2, the V gene TRBV11-3; a weak D match, TRBD1 (6 bases). Trimming left V 8 bases short and J 3 bases short, with 13 bases between. The germline gives CDR1 SGHNT, CDR2 YENEEA. The CDR3 has 13 residues. CDR3 sequence: CASLGGQYYGYTF. The CDR3 bases are TGTGCCAGCTTAGGAGGACAGTACTATGGCTACACCTTC.

CDR3 region: CASSKGTRHGNTEAFF. CDR3 bases: TGCGCCAGCAGTAAGGGCACTAGGCATGGGAACACTGAAGCTTTCTTT. J is TRBJ1-1 and V is TRBV5-1; D is undetermined. CDR3 size: 16 residues. V lost 5 bases and J lost 1, with 18 bases in between. Germline values: CDR1 SGHRS, CDR2 YFSETQ. Looking up the rest from reference TRBV5-1 and TRBJ1-1 gives the full variable domain: KAGVTQTPRYLIKTRGQQVTLSCSPISGHRSVSWYQQTPGQGLQFLFEYFSETQRNKGNFPGRFSGRQFSNSRSEMNVSTLELGDSALYLCASSKGTRHGNTEAFFGQGTRLTVV.

The chain links TRBV28 to TRBJ2-1; D might be TRBD2 (6 bases). The V gene's germline CDR1 is MDHEN and CDR2 SYDVKM. The CDR3 extends over 15 amino acids. Trimming cost V 6 bases and J 3 bases, with 15 bases left between them. Here the CDR3 reads CASSEGGVLYNEQFF. CDR3 coding DNA: TGTGCCAGCAGCGAAGGCGGGGTTCTCTACAATGAGCAGTTCTTC.

The CDR3 sequence is CASSLASGGEQFF. The CDR3 nucleotides read TGCGCCAGCAGCTTGGCGTCGGGAGGTGAGCAGTTCTTC. The rearrangement links TRBV5-1 to TRBJ2-1; 7 bases line up with TRBD2. CDR3 size: 13 residues. Losses at the gene ends were 0 bases for V and 9 bases for J; bases not matched to a gene: 3. Germline lookup yields CDR1 SGHRS and CDR2 YFSETQ.

CDR3 region: CASSSYNEQFF. Written as DNA, the CDR3 is TGTGCCAGCAGTTCCTACAATGAGCAGTTCTTC. The genes are TRBV28 and TRBJ2-1; D not certain. V lost 4 bases, J lost 2 bases, and 0 bases lay in between. The CDR3 covers 11 residues. CDR1 MDHEN and CDR2 SYDVKM come from the germline V gene.

The rearrangement uses TRBV7-2 and TRBJ2-3, with D perhaps TRBD2 (6 bases). CDR3 length equals 16 residues. CDR1 is SGHTA, CDR2 FQGNSA, per germline. Trimming stripped 0 bases from V and 3 bases from J, with 13 bases between. This chain's CDR3 is CASSLASGAGTDTQYF. The CDR3 DNA reads TGTGCCAGCAGCTTAGCTAGCGGAGCGGGTACAGATACGCAGTATTTT.

The chain uses TRBV5-1 and TRBJ2-3; tentatively, D is TRBD1 (5 bases). The germline V gene has CDR1 SGHRS and CDR2 YFSETQ. Trimming shortened V by 0 bases and J by 2 bases, and 16 bases separated the two germline ends. CDR3 length equals 17 residues. The CDR3 here is CASSLENRTQLTDTQYF. Here the CDR3 DNA reads TGCGCCAGCAGCTTGGAAAACCGGACACAACTCACAGATACGCAGTATTTT.

This clone was detected only a few times. DNA of the CDR3: TGTGCCAGCAGCCTCGGACAGGGCCAAGGCACTGAAGCTTTCTTT. Residues: CASSLGQGQGTEAFF. This rearrangement joins TRBV7-6 to TRBJ1-1; 8 positions match TRBD1. CDR3 length: 15 residues. Germline CDR1 and CDR2: SGHVS and FNYEAQ. The V gene end was trimmed by 5 bases and the J gene end by 4 bases; junction bases not matched to a gene: 9.

This sequence joins TRBV28 and TRBJ1-1, with D perhaps matching TRBD1 (6 bases). This CDR3 has 15 amino acids. Germline CDR1 and CDR2: MDHEN and SYDVKM. With 9 bases removed from V and 0 bases from J, the gap between germline ends came to 17 bases. As DNA, the CDR3 is TGTGCCAGTTTGAGGTACAGGACAGTGAACACTGAAGCTTTCTTT. Protein sequence: CASLRYRTVNTEAFF.

This clone appeared a single time. The gene calls are TRBV7-9 and TRBJ2-4; 10 bases align to TRBD1. CDR1 and CDR2 (germline): SEHNR, FQNEAQ (reference sequence). V was clipped by 1 base and J by 7 bases; unmatched bases: 4. This CDR3 spans 15 amino acids. CDR3 in amino acids: CASSLGRQGANIQYF. The CDR3 nucleotides read TGTGCCAGCAGCTTAGGACGACAGGGGGCGAACATTCAGTACTTC.

The chain links TRBV5-4 to TRBJ2-7; 9 bases align to TRBD2. This CDR3 region has 15 residues. V shed 4 bases, J shed 1 base, and the junction held 6 bases outside the gene matches. The V gene's germline CDR1 is SGHNT and CDR2 YYREEE (reference sequence). The CDR3 is CASSASGRLSYEQYF. DNA of the CDR3: TGTGCCAGCAGCGCAAGCGGGAGGTTGTCCTACGAGCAGTACTTC. The complete variable domain, with remaining parts taken from reference TRBV5-4 and TRBJ2-7, reads ETGVTQSPTHLIKTRGQQVTLRCSSQSGHNTVSWYQQALGQGPQFIFQYYREEENGRGNFPPRFSGLQFPNYSSELNVNALELDDSALYLCASSASGRLSYEQYFGPGTRLTVT.